This TCR beta chain comes out of a study of T cells after yellow fever vaccination. The J segment lost 1 base and the V segment lost 5 bases, leaving 8 bases of the junction unmatched. This CDR3 spans 16 amino acids. Germline V gives CDR1 SGHVS, CDR2 FNYEAQ. A word on this clonotype: Its specificity is unknown.

Study results and caveats: Shared CD4/CD8 clonotypes were a small share, likely from convergent recombination.

TCRdb itself ran the 5' RACE reads through MiXCR, one entry per CDR3 protein. The sample includes under 700,000 distinct CDR3 sequences, about 17% of them seen just once. The clonotype comes from a man younger than 30 who received the YFV17D yellow fever vaccine. The sample in question was PBMCs, obtained 5 days after the first yellow fever vaccination. The V gene is TRBV7-6, the J gene TRBJ1-5, with 7 bases lining up with TRBD1. CDR3 bases: TGTGCCAGCAGCCCCCAGGGGGGGCTCAGCAATCAGCCCCAGCATTTT. Encoded protein: CASSPQGGLSNQPQHF. The whole variable domain, filled in from reference TRBV7-6 and TRBJ1-5, reads GAGVSQSPRYKVTKRGQDVALRCDPISGHVSLYWYRQALGQGPEFLTYFNYEAQQDKSGLPNDRFSAERPEGSISTLTIQRTEQRDSAMYRCASSPQGGLSNQPQHFGDGTRLSIL.